The 8 T cell receptor beta chains given below trace back to one sample, sequenced in a study of cytomegalovirus exposure and HLA in healthy donors. In the PCR, 60 Vbeta and 13 Jbeta primers were used. Sequencing was performed with immunoSEQ multiplex PCR; in TCRdb, only in-frame clones are kept and a portion is missing. The table has about 120,000 clones, approximately 61% seen once. The sequenced material came from PBMCs. These receptors all come from a man in his thirties or forties in good health and CMV-seropositive.

This sequence joins TRBV6-6 and TRBJ1-1, with 7 bases matching TRBD1. Trimming at V came to 2 bases and at J to 0 bases, leaving 6 bases not matched to a gene. The germline gives CDR1 MNHNY, CDR2 SVGAGI (reference sequence). This CDR3 spans 16 amino acids. CDR3 amino acids: CASSYRPGQMNTEAFF. CDR3 DNA sequence: TGTGCCAGCAGTTACCGACCGGGACAGATGAACACTGAAGCTTTCTTT.

J is TRBJ1-2 and V is TRBV9, with 8 bases identical to TRBD1. Looked up from germline, CDR1 is SGDLS and CDR2 is YYNGEE. The CDR3 totals 16 residues. V was pared by 0 bases and J by 3 bases, with 7 bases of the junction left unmatched. CDR3 DNA sequence: TGTGCCAGCAGCGTAGGACAGGGGACACTCGACTATGGCTACACCTTC. Translation: CASSVGQGTLDYGYTF.

The gene calls are TRBV12-5 and TRBJ2-5, with 9 positions matching TRBD1. Germline V gene lookup returns CDR1 LGHNT and CDR2 FRNRAP. Losses at the gene ends were 2 bases for V and 5 bases for J; bases not matched to a gene: 9. CDR3 size: 16 residues. The CDR3 spells CASGLSGTGKKETQYF. For the CDR3, the DNA is TGTGCTAGTGGTTTGTCCGGGACAGGGAAAAAGGAGACCCAGTACTTC.

The V gene is TRBV4-1, the J gene TRBJ2-1; TRBD1 matches at 7 bases. This CDR3 is 16 amino acids long. The germline CDR1 and CDR2 sequences are MGHRA and YSYEKL. The V segment lost 1 base and the J segment 5 bases; nucleotides outside the gene matches: 8. This chain's CDR3 is CASSQVSGQTHNEQFF. The CDR3 nucleotides read TGCGCCAGCAGCCAAGTTTCGGGACAGACTCACAATGAGCAGTTCTTC.

This clone occurred a few times. The chain uses TRBV7-2 and TRBJ2-5, with D possibly TRBD1 on 6 matching bases. Trimming took 2 bases from V and 5 from J, leaving 9 bases between them. Per the germline V gene, CDR1 is SGHTA and CDR2 is FQGNSA. The CDR3 runs 13 residues. The CDR3 sequence is CASSLYRAETQYF. In DNA form, the CDR3 reads TGTGCCAGCAGCTTATACAGGGCGGAGACCCAGTACTTC.

The chain joins TRBV5-1 to TRBJ2-7, with 7 positions matching TRBD2. With V trimmed by 6 bases and J by 0 bases, 9 bases remained unmatched. CDR1 is SGHRS, CDR2 YFSETQ, per germline. This CDR3 comprises 15 residues. The CDR3 loop is CASTSGGLPSYEQYF. The CDR3 DNA reads TGCGCCAGCACCTCGGGGGGTTTACCCTCCTACGAGCAGTACTTC.

The rearrangement links TRBV10-3 to TRBJ1-5; 11 positions agree with TRBD1. The CDR3 covers 14 residues. Germline V gives CDR1 ENHRY, CDR2 SYGVKD. The V and J ends lost 6 bases and 3 bases, in that order; junction bases with no gene match: 1. CDR3 protein: CAIRGQGDNQPQHF. The CDR3, as DNA: TGTGCCATCAGGGGACAGGGGGACAATCAGCCCCAGCATTTT.

The chain links TRBV7-9 to TRBJ2-3; a weak D match, TRBD2 (5 bases). V was trimmed by 6 bases and J by 0 bases, leaving 10 bases between them. The germline CDR1 and CDR2 sequences are SEHNR and FQNEAQ (reference sequence). The CDR3 contains 14 residues. CDR3 sequence: CASSPDWSTDTQYF. The DNA for the CDR3 is TGTGCCAGCAGTCCGGACTGGAGCACAGATACGCAGTATTTT.